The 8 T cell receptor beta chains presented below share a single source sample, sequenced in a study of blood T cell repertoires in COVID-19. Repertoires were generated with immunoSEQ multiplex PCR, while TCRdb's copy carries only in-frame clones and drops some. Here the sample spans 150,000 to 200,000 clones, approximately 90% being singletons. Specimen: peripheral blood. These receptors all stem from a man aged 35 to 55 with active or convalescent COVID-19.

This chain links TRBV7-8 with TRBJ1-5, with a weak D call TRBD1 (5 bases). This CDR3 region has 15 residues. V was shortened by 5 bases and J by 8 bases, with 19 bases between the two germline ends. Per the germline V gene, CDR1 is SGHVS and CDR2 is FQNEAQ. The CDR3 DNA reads TGTGCCAGCAGCCCCCAGGGCCCCTCTTGGGAGCCCCAGCATTTT. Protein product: CASSPQGPSWEPQHF.

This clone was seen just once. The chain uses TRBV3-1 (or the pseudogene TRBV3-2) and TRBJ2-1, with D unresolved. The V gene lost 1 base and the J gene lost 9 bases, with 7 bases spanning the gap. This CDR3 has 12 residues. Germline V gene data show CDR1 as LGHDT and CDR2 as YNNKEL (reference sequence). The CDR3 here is CASSQVFLEQFF. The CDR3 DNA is TGTGCCAGCAGCCAAGTCTTCCTTGAGCAGTTCTTC.

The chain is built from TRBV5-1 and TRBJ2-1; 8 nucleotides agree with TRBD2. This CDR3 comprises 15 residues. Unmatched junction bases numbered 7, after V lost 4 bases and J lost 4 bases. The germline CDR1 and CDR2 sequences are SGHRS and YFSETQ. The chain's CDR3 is CASSAGTSGYNEQFF. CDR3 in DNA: TGCGCCAGCAGCGCCGGGACTAGTGGGTACAATGAGCAGTTCTTC.

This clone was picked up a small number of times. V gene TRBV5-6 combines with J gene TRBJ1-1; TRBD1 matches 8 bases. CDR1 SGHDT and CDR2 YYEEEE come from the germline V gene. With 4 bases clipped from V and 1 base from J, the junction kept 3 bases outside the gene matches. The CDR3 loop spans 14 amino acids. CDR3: CASSTDRGNTEAFF. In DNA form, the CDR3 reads TGTGCCAGCAGCACCGACAGGGGGAACACTGAAGCTTTCTTT. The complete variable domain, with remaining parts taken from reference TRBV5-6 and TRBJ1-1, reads DAGVTQSPTHLIKTRGQQVTLRCSPKSGHDTVSWYQQALGQGPQFIFQYYEEEERQRGNFPDRFSGHQFPNYSSELNVNALLLGDSALYLCASSTDRGNTEAFFGQGTRLTVV.

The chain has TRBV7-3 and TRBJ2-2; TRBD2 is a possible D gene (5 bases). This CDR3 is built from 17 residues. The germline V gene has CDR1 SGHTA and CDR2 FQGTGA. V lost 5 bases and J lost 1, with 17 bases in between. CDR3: CASSATTNYRNTGELFF. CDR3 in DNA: TGTGCCAGCAGCGCGACTACTAACTATCGGAACACCGGGGAGCTGTTTTTT.

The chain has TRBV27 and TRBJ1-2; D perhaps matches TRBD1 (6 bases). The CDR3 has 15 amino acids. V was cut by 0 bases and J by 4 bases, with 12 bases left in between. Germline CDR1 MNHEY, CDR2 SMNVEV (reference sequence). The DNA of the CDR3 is TGTGCCAGCAGTTTATCGCCCGACAGGATCTATGGCTACACCTTC. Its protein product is CASSLSPDRIYGYTF.

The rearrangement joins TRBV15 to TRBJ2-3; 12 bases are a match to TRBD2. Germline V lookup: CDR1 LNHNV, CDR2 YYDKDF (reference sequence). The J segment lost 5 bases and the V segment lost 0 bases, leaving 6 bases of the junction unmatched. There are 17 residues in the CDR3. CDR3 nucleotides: TGTGCCACCAGCAGAGAGGTGGGACTAGCGGGCAAAGATACGCAGTATTTT. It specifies CATSREVGLAGKDTQYF.

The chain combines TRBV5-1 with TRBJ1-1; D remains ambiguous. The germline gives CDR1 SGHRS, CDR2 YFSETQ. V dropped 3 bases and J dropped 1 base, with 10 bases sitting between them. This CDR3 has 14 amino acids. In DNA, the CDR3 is TGCGCCAGCAGCTCCGCGGGAGAGAACACTGAAGCTTTCTTT. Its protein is CASSSAGENTEAFF.